This T cell receptor (beta chain) originates from a study of circulating and synovial CD4+ cells in juvenile arthritis. For this clone: What it binds is not known.

The study's findings and limits: Bulk blood CD4 repertoires were more diverse than these. Circulating pathogenic-like and bulk T cells looked alike by Vbeta family usage. These blood cells shared more CDR3 sequences with synovium than bulk blood.

Sequencing was performed with immunoSEQ multiplex PCR; in TCRdb, only in-frame clones are kept and a portion is missing. The sample holds about 30,000 clones; around 93% are singletons and the top ten take 2.5% to 3.5%. The CDR3 is 14 residues long. Germline lookup yields CDR1 LNHDA and CDR2 SQIVND (reference sequence). The germline V and J ends were trimmed by 5 bases and 4 bases, with 14 bases remaining between them. Samples derive from patients with active juvenile idiopathic arthritis. The sequencing input was CD4+ T cells from blood. This TCR was sampled from a human donor with juvenile idiopathic arthritis. This chain connects TRBV19 to TRBJ1-2, with a tentative D call TRBD1 (5 bases). In DNA, the CDR3 is TGTGCCAGTAGTTCCGGTACAGGTTTCTATGGCTACACCTTC. This translates into CASSSGTGFYGYTF.